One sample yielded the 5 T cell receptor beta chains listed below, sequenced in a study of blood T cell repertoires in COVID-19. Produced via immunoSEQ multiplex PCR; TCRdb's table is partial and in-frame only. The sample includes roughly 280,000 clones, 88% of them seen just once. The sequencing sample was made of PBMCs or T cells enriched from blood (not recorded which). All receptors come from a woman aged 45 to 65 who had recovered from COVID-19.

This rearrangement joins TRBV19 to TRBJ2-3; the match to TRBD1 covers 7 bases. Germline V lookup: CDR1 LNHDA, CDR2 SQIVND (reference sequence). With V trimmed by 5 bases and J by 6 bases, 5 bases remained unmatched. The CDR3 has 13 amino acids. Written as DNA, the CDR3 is TGTGCCAGTAGTGATAGGGGGCGGGATACGCAGTATTTT. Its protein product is CASSDRGRDTQYF. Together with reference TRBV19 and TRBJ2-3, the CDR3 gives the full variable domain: DGGITQSPKYLFRKEGQNVTLSCEQNLNHDAMYWYRQDPGQGLRLIYYSQIVNDFQKGDIAEGYSVSREKKESFPLTVTSAQKNPTAFYLCASSDRGRDTQYFGPGTRLTVL.

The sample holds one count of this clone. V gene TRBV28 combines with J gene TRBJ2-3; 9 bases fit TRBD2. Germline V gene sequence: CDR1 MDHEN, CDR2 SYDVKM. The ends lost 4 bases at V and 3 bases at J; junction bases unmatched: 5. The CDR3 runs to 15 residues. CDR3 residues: CASSYTSGLTDTQYF. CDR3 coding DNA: TGTGCCAGCAGTTATACTAGCGGGCTGACAGATACGCAGTATTTT. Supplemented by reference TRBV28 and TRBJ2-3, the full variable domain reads DVKVTQSSRYLVKRTGEKVFLECVQDMDHENMFWYRQDPGLGLRLIYFSYDVKMKEKGDIPEGYSVSREKKERFSLILESASTNQTSMYLCASSYTSGLTDTQYFGPGTRLTVL.

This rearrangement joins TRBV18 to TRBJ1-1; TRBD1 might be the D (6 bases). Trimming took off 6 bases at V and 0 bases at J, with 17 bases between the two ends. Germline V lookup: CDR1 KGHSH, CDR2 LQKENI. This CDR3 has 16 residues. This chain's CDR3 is CASSPPQGRMNTEAFF. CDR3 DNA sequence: TGTGCCAGCTCTCCTCCACAGGGACGAATGAACACTGAAGCTTTCTTT.

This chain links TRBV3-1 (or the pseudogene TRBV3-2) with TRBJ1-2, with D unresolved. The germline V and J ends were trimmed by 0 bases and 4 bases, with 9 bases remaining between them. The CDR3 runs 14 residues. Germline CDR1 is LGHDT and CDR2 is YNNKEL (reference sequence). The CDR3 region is CASSQDTRVYGYTF. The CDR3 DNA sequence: TGTGCCAGCAGCCAAGACACGCGAGTCTATGGCTACACCTTC.

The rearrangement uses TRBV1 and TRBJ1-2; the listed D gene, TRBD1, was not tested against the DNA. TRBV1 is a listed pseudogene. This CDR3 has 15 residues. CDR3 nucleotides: TGCACCAGCAGCCCCCGCCCCAGGGGAGCAGGAGGCTACACCTTC. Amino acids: CTSSPRPRGAGGYTF.